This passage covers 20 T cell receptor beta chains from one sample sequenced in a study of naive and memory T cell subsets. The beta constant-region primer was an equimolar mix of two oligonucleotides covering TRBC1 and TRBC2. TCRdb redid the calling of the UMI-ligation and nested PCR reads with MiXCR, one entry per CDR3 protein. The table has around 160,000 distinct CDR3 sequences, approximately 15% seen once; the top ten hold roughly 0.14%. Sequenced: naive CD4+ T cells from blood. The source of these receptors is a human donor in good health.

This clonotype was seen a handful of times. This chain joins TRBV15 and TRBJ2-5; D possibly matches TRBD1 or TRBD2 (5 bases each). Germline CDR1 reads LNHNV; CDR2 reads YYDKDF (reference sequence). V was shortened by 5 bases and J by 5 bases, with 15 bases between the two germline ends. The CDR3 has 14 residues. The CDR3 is CATSRLGEGETQYF. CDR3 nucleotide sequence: TGTGCCACCAGCCGGCTAGGCGAGGGGGAGACCCAGTACTTC.

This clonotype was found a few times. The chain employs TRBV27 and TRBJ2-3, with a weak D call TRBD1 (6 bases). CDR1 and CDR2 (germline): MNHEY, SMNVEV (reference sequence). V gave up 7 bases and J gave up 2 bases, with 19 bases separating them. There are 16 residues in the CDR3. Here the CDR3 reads CASKVTEGVFTDTQYF. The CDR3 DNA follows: TGTGCCAGCAAGGTCACCGAGGGGGTTTTCACAGATACGCAGTATTTT.

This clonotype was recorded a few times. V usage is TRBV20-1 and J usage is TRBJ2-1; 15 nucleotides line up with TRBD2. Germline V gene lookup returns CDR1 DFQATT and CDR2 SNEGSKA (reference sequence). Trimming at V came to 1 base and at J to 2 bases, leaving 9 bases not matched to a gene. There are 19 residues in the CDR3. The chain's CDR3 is CSARARGGLAGGPYNEQFF. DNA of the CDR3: TGCAGTGCTAGAGCCCGCGGGGGACTAGCGGGAGGCCCCTACAATGAGCAGTTCTTC.

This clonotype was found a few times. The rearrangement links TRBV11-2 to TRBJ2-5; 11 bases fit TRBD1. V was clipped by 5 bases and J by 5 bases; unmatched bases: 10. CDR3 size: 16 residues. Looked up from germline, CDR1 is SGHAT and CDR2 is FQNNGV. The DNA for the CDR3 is TGTGCCAGCAGCCCCTTCGGGACAGGGGGGGGTGAGACCCAGTACTTC. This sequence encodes CASSPFGTGGGETQYF.

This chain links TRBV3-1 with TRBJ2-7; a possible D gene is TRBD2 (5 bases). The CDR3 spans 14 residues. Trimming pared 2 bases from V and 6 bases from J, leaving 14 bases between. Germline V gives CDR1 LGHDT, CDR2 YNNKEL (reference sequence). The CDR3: CASSQTAGPSEQYF. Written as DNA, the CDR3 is TGTGCCAGCAGCCAAACGGCGGGTCCGAGCGAGCAGTACTTC.

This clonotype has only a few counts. The CDR3 nucleotides are TGTGCCAGCACGCGCGGCCCCACAGATACGCAGTATTTT. Translation gives CASTRGPTDTQYF. The chain has TRBV6-5 and TRBJ2-3, with D uncertain. Germline V CDR1 and CDR2: MNHEY, SVGAGI. The CDR3 length is 13 residues. With 7 bases removed from V and 2 bases from J, the gap between germline ends came to 10 bases.

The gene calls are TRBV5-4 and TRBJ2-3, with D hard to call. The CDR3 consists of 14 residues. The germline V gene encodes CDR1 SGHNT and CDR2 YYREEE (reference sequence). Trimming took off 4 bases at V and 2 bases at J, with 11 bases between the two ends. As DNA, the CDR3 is TGTGCCAGCAGCCCAGGTGGCCCCACAGATACGCAGTATTTT. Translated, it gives CASSPGGPTDTQYF. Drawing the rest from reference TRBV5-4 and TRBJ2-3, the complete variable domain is ETGVTQSPTHLIKTRGQQVTLRCSSQSGHNTVSWYQQALGQGPQFIFQYYREEENGRGNFPPRFSGLQFPNYSSELNVNALELDDSALYLCASSPGGPTDTQYFGPGTRLTVL.

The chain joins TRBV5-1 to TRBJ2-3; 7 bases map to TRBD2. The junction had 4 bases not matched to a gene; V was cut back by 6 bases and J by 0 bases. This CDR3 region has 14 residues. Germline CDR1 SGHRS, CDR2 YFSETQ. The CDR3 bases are TGCGCCAGCAACGGCGGGAGTAGCACAGATACGCAGTATTTT. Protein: CASNGGSSTDTQYF.

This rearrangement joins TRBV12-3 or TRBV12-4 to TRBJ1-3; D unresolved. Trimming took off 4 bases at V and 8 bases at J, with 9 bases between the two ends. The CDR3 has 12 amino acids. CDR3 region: CASSSPVYTIYF. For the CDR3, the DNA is TGTGCCAGCAGTTCCCCGGTCTACACCATATATTTT.

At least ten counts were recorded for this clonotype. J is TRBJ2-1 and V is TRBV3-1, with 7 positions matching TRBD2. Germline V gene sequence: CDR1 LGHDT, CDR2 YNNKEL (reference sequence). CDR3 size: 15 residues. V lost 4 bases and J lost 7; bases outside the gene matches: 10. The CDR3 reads CASSPGAGVGNEQFF. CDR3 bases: TGTGCCAGCAGCCCGGGTGCGGGAGTAGGAAATGAGCAGTTCTTC.

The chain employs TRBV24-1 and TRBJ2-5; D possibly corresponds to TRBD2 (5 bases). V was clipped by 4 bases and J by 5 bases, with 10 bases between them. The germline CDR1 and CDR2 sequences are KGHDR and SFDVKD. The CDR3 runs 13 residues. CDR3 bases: TGTGCCACCAGTGAAAATCAGCGGGAGACCCAGTACTTC. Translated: CATSENQRETQYF.

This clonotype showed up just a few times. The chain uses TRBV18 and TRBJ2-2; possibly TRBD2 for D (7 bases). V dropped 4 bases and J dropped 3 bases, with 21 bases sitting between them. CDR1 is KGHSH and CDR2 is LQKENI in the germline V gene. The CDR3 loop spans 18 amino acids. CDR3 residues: CASSLRTPGGRDTGELFF. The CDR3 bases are TGTGCCAGCTCACTCCGTACTCCCGGGGGGCGCGACACCGGGGAGCTGTTTTTT.

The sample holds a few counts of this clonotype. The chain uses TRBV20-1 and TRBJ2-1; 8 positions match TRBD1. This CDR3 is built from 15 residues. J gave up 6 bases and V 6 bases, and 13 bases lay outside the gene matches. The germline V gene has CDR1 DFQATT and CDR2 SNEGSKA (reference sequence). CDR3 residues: CSARTQGAHRNEQFF. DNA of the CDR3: TGCAGTGCCAGAACTCAGGGGGCCCATCGCAATGAGCAGTTCTTC.

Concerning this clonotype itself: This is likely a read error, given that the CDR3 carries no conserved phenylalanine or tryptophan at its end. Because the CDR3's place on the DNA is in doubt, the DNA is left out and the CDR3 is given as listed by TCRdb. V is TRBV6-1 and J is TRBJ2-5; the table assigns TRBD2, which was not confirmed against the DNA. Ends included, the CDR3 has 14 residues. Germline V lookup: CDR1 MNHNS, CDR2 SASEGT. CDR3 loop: CASSEHAGLAVSRD.

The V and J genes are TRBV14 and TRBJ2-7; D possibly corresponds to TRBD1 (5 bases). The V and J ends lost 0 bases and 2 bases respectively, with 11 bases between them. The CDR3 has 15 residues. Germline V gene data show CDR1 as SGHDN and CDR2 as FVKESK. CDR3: CASSQEQGRTYEQYF. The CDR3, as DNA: TGTGCCAGCAGCCAAGAGCAGGGCCGGACCTACGAGCAGTACTTC.

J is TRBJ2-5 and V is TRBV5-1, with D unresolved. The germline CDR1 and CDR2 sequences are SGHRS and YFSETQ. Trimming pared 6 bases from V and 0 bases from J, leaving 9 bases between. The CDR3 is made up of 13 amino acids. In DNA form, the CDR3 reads TGCGCCAGCAACTCCGGCGACCAAGAGACCCAGTACTTC. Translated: CASNSGDQETQYF.

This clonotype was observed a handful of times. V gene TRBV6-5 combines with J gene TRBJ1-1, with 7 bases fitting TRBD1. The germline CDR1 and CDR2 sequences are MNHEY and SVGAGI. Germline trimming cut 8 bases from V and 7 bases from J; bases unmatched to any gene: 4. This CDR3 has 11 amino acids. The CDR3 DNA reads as TGTGCCAGCTCGAACAGGGGTGAAGCTTTCTTT. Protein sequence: CASSNRGEAFF.

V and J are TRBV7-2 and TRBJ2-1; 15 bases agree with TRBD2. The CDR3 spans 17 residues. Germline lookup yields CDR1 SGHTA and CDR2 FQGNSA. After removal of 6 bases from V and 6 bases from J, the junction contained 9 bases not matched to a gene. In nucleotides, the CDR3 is TGTGCCAGCAGGTGGACTAGCGGGAGGGTTCCCCCCAATGAGCAGTTCTTC. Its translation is CASRWTSGRVPPNEQFF.

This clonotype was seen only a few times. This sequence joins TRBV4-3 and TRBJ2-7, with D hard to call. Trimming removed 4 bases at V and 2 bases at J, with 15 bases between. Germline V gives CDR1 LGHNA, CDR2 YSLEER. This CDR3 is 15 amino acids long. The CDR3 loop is CASSRSWVGTYEQYF. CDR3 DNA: TGCGCCAGCAGCCGTTCCTGGGTTGGAACCTACGAGCAGTACTTC.

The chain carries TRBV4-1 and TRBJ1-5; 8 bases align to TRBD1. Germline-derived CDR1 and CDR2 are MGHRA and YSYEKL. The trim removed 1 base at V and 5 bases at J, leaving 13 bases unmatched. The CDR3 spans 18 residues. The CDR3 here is CASSQGKLRDRTYQPQHF. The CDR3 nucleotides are TGCGCCAGCAGCCAAGGTAAACTCCGGGACAGGACATATCAGCCCCAGCATTTT.